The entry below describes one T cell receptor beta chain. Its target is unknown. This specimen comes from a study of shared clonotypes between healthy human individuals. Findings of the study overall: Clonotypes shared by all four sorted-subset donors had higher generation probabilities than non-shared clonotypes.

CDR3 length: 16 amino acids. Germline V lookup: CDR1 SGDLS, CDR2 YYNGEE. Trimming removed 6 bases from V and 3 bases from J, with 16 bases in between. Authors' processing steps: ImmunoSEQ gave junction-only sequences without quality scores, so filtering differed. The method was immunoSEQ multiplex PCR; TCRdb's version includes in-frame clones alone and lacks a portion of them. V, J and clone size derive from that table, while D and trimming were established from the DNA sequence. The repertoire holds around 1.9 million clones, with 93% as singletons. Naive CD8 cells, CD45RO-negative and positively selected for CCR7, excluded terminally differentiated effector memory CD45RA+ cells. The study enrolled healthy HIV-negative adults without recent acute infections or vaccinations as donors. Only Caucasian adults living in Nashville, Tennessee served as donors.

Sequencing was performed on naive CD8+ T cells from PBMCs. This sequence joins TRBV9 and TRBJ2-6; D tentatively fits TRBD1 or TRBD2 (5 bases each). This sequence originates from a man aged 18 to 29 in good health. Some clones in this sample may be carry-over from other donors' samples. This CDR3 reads CASKDPGPGGANVLTF. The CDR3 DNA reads TGTGCCAGCAAGGATCCGGGGCCGGGTGGGGCCAACGTCCTGACTTTC.